The 30 T cell receptor beta chains below were found in one sample sequenced in a study of T cell responses to AZD1222 COVID-19 vaccine. The table came from immunoSEQ multiplex PCR; TCRdb's copy has only in-frame clones and leaves some out. The data show tens of thousands of clones, with about nine tenths seen just once and about 28% held by the top ten. Sequencing was performed on peripheral blood, taken 28 days after the second AZD1222 dose. These receptor sequences come from an adult who received the AZD1222 COVID-19 vaccine.

The rearrangement links TRBV3-1 (or the pseudogene TRBV3-2) to TRBJ2-7; D perhaps matches TRBD2 (6 bases). CDR3 length: 13 residues. Per germline, CDR1 LGHDT and CDR2 YNNKEL (reference sequence). CDR3 sequence reads: CDGMSGRTYEQYF. Here the CDR3 DNA reads TGTGACGGCATGAGTGGGAGGACCTACGAGCAGTACTTC.

The chain has TRBV7-3 and TRBJ2-1, with 9 nucleotides matching TRBD2. The CDR3 consists of 16 residues. V lost 1 base to trimming and J lost 5 bases; unmatched junction nucleotides: 6. Per the germline V gene, CDR1 is SGHTA and CDR2 is FQGTGA. CDR3 sequence (DNA): TGTGCCAGCAGCTTAAGGCCTAGCGGGATAAACAATGAGCAGTTCTTC. It yields the protein CASSLRPSGINNEQFF. Full variable domain (remainder filled in from reference TRBV7-3 and TRBJ2-1): GAGVSQTPSNKVTEKGKYVELRCDPISGHTALYWYRQSLGQGPEFLIYFQGTGAADDSGLPNDRFFAVRPEGSVSTLKIQRTERGDSAVYLCASSLRPSGINNEQFFGPGTRLTVL.

V is TRBV4-3 and J is TRBJ2-3; 10 bases align to TRBD1. CDR3 length: 14 residues. V dropped 3 bases and J dropped 6; count of bases not matched to a gene: 3. Germline V gives CDR1 LGHNA, CDR2 YSLEER. The CDR3 sequence is CASSQTGGRDTQYF. CDR3 bases: TGCGCCAGCAGCCAGACAGGGGGCCGCGATACGCAGTATTTT.

The chain links TRBV5-1 to TRBJ1-4, with D perhaps matching TRBD1 (5 bases). The CDR3 extends over 13 amino acids. Germline V CDR1 and CDR2: SGHRS, YFSETQ. V gave up 7 bases and J gave up 3 bases, with 10 bases separating them. CDR3 bases: TGCGCCAGCGGGGCGGGCGCTAATGAAAAACTGTTTTTT. This gives the protein CASGAGANEKLFF.

The rearrangement joins TRBV2 to TRBJ1-5; D unresolved. V shed 4 bases and J shed 5 bases, with 9 bases lying between them. In germline, CDR1 is SNHLY, CDR2 FYNNEI. The CDR3 length is 13 residues. CDR3 protein: CASSVSQDQPQHF. The CDR3 coding sequence is TGTGCCAGCAGTGTATCCCAGGATCAGCCCCAGCATTTT.

V and J are TRBV5-4 and TRBJ2-6; possible D gene TRBD2, 5 bases. Trimming pared 7 bases from V and 4 bases from J, leaving 21 bases between. Per the germline V gene, CDR1 is SGHNT and CDR2 is YYREEE (reference sequence). CDR3 size: 17 residues. CDR3 nucleotides: TGTGCCAGCGGGCGCCCAATAGGTGGGAGCGGGGCCAACGTCCTGACTTTC. Protein sequence: CASGRPIGGSGANVLTF. The complete variable domain, with remaining parts taken from reference TRBV5-4 and TRBJ2-6, reads ETGVTQSPTHLIKTRGQQVTLRCSSQSGHNTVSWYQQALGQGPQFIFQYYREEENGRGNFPPRFSGLQFPNYSSELNVNALELDDSALYLCASGRPIGGSGANVLTFGAGSRLTVL.

The V and J genes are TRBV28 and TRBJ2-2, with D possibly TRBD2 on 6 matching bases. V lost 3 bases to trimming and J lost 1 base, with 12 bases between them. The CDR3 sequence is 16 residues long. CDR1 and CDR2 (germline): MDHEN, SYDVKM. This CDR3 is CASSFLGGENTGELFF. For the CDR3, the DNA is TGTGCCAGCAGTTTCCTGGGCGGGGAGAACACCGGGGAGCTGTTTTTT.

The rearrangement joins TRBV14 to TRBJ2-1, with 9 bases matching TRBD2. CDR1 and CDR2 from the germline V gene are SGHDN and FVKESK. This CDR3 has 17 residues. V was clipped by 0 bases and J by 8 bases; unmatched bases: 11. CDR3 in amino acids: CASSQEFWREGPYEQFF. As DNA, the CDR3 is TGTGCCAGCAGCCAAGAGTTCTGGCGGGAGGGCCCGTATGAGCAGTTCTTC.

J is TRBJ1-1 and V is TRBV12-5; 7 nucleotides line up with TRBD1. The CDR3 is 17 residues long. With V trimmed by 2 bases and J by 3 bases, 12 bases remained unmatched. The germline V gene encodes CDR1 LGHNT and CDR2 FRNRAP. The CDR3 DNA reads as TGTGCTAGTGGTTTGATCGCCCGGGACAGAGTCTACACTGAAGCTTTCTTT. It encodes CASGLIARDRVYTEAFF.

The chain links TRBV4-1 to TRBJ1-5, with D uncertain. From germline, CDR1 is MGHRA and CDR2 YSYEKL. Trimming removed 3 bases from V and 2 bases from J, with 14 bases in between. The CDR3 contains 16 residues. Here the CDR3 DNA reads TGCGCCAGCAGCCACAGTGCGGTCCGGGGCAATCAGCCCCAGCATTTT. It is translated as CASSHSAVRGNQPQHF.

This rearrangement joins TRBV29-1 to TRBJ2-5, with a possible D match to TRBD1 (5 bases). The CDR3 consists of 12 residues. V lost 8 bases and J lost 2, with 12 bases in between. Germline V gene lookup returns CDR1 SQVTM and CDR2 ANQGSEA. The CDR3 DNA reads as TGCAGCTTACAGACAGCACAAGAGACCCAGTACTTC. This codes for CSLQTAQETQYF. Drawing the rest from reference TRBV29-1 and TRBJ2-5, the complete variable domain is SAVISQKPSRDICQRGTSLTIQCQVDSQVTMMFWYRQQPGQSLTLIATANQGSEATYESGFVIDKFPISRPNLTFSTLTVSNMSPEDSSIYLCSLQTAQETQYFGPGTRLLVL.

This clone appeared a single time. V gene TRBV5-1 combines with J gene TRBJ2-7, with TRBD1 matching 8 bases. V shed 7 bases and J 4 bases; nucleotides not matched to a gene: 10. The germline V gene encodes CDR1 SGHRS and CDR2 YFSETQ. The CDR3 spans 14 residues. The CDR3 bases are TGCGCCAGCGCCCAGGGGGCCGGCCTATACGAGCAGTACTTC. Protein sequence: CASAQGAGLYEQYF.

This chain joins TRBV9 and TRBJ1-1, with 9 nucleotides matching TRBD1. Per the germline V gene, CDR1 is SGDLS and CDR2 is YYNGEE. Trimming removed 4 bases from V and 1 base from J; junction bases left unmatched: 2. The CDR3 contains 14 residues. The CDR3 is CASSRDRANTEAFF. The CDR3 coding sequence is TGTGCCAGCAGCCGGGACAGGGCGAACACTGAAGCTTTCTTT.

This chain joins TRBV9 and TRBJ2-1, with 11 bases aligning to TRBD1. The V gene end was trimmed by 3 bases and the J gene end by 5 bases; junction bases not matched to a gene: 7. This CDR3 has 16 amino acids. Looked up from germline, CDR1 is SGDLS and CDR2 is YYNGEE. The CDR3 protein is CASSGWGTGGDNEQFF. In nucleotides, the CDR3 is TGTGCCAGCAGCGGATGGGGGACAGGGGGTGACAATGAGCAGTTCTTC.

The chain employs TRBV5-1 and TRBJ2-1; 8 nucleotides align to TRBD2. Trimming took 7 bases from V and 6 from J; bases not matched to a gene: 6. Germline V gene sequence: CDR1 SGHRS, CDR2 YFSETQ. This CDR3 has 13 amino acids. CDR3 loop: CASRYSGSNEQFF. For the CDR3, the DNA is TGCGCCAGCCGATACAGCGGGAGCAATGAGCAGTTCTTC.

The chain is built from TRBV29-1 and TRBJ1-2; D possibly corresponds to TRBD1 (6 bases). With 6 bases removed from V and 6 bases from J, the gap between germline ends came to 11 bases. CDR1 and CDR2 from the germline V gene are SQVTM and ANQGSEA. The CDR3 has 11 residues. The CDR3 loop reads CSVAGGDGYTF. The CDR3, as DNA: TGCAGCGTCGCGGGGGGCGATGGCTACACCTTC.

The chain combines TRBV19 with TRBJ1-2; D gene uncertain. Germline assignment: CDR1 LNHDA and CDR2 SQIVND (reference sequence). V was trimmed by 7 bases and J by 1 base, leaving 13 bases between them. This CDR3 has 14 amino acids. CDR3 DNA sequence: TGTGCCAGTACTTTAGGACGGCTTAACTATGGCTACACCTTC. Its protein is CASTLGRLNYGYTF.

The rearrangement uses TRBV2 and TRBJ2-7, with TRBD2 as a possible D gene (5 bases). Germline-derived CDR1 and CDR2 are SNHLY and FYNNEI. V was clipped by 10 bases and J by 3 bases, with 16 bases between them. The CDR3 runs to 13 residues. CDR3 loop: CATKDGSGYEQYF. The DNA for the CDR3 is TGTGCCACAAAGGATGGGAGCGGCTACGAGCAGTACTTC.

The V and J genes are TRBV28 and TRBJ1-5, with D perhaps matching TRBD1 (5 bases). Germline CDR1 and CDR2: MDHEN and SYDVKM. Trimming took off 4 bases at V and 6 bases at J, with 13 bases between the two ends. The CDR3 has 14 residues. This CDR3 reads CASSSWGDGQPQHF. CDR3 bases: TGTGCCAGCAGTTCTTGGGGGGACGGTCAGCCCCAGCATTTT.

The chain is built from TRBV19 and TRBJ1-4, with unresolved D. The germline CDR1 and CDR2 sequences are LNHDA and SQIVND (reference sequence). The germline V and J ends were trimmed by 3 bases and 4 bases, with 12 bases remaining between them. The CDR3 runs 15 residues. CDR3: CASSMLLSRNEKLFF. The CDR3 DNA reads as TGTGCCAGTAGTATGTTGTTGTCCCGTAATGAAAAACTGTTTTTT.

The chain joins TRBV18 to TRBJ1-1; the match to TRBD1 covers 8 bases. After removal of 3 bases from V and 1 base from J, the junction contained 7 bases not matched to a gene. CDR3 size: 16 residues. Looked up from germline, CDR1 is KGHSH and CDR2 is LQKENI. The chain's CDR3 is CASSPRQGRGNTEAFF. CDR3 bases: TGTGCCAGCTCACCTAGACAGGGGCGAGGGAACACTGAAGCTTTCTTT. Combining the CDR3 with reference TRBV18 and TRBJ1-1 gives the whole variable domain NAGVMQNPRHLVRRRGQEARLRCSPMKGHSHVYWYRQLPEEGLKFMVYLQKENIIDESGMPKERFSAEFPKEGPSILRIQQVVRGDSAAYFCASSPRQGRGNTEAFFGQGTRLTVV.

The sample holds one count of this clone. The chain couples TRBV24-1 to TRBJ1-4; TRBD1 matches at 9 bases. Germline loops: CDR1 KGHDR, CDR2 SFDVKD. This CDR3 has 15 residues. V lost 4 bases, J lost 5 bases, and 4 bases stayed unmatched. The DNA of the CDR3 is TGTGCCACCAGTGAAACCGGGACAGGGAATGAAAAACTGTTTTTT. Amino acids: CATSETGTGNEKLFF.

The V call is TRBV5-1, the J call TRBJ2-1; perhaps D is TRBD1 or TRBD2 (5 bases each). V shed 0 bases and J shed 6 bases, with 13 bases lying between them. This CDR3 is 15 amino acids long. Germline CDR1 reads SGHRS; CDR2 reads YFSETQ. In DNA form, the CDR3 reads TGCGCCAGCAGCTTGGATCTCGGGGCAGGCAATGAGCAGTTCTTC. This encodes CASSLDLGAGNEQFF.

V gene TRBV5-1 combines with J gene TRBJ2-1; 9 bases are shared with TRBD1. The length of the CDR3 is 18 residues. Germline V CDR1 and CDR2: SGHRS, YFSETQ. V gave up 1 base and J gave up 5 bases; unmatched junction bases: 13. The CDR3 nucleotides read TGCGCCAGCAGCTTGTCAACAGGGGGCGGGCGAAGTGACAATGAGCAGTTCTTC. Translated, it gives CASSLSTGGGRSDNEQFF.

V is TRBV28 and J is TRBJ1-2, with D uncertain. CDR3 size: 12 residues. The V and J ends lost 10 bases and 0 bases respectively, with 9 bases between them. The V gene's germline CDR1 is MDHEN and CDR2 SYDVKM. CDR3 in amino acids: CATFPSNYGYTF. The CDR3 coding sequence is TGTGCCACCTTCCCTTCTAACTATGGCTACACCTTC.

This chain links TRBV7-9 with TRBJ2-3, with a possible D match to TRBD2 (6 bases). V gave up 5 bases and J gave up 0 bases, with 15 bases separating them. CDR3 length: 16 amino acids. Looked up from germline, CDR1 is SEHNR and CDR2 is FQNEAQ (reference sequence). CDR3 sequence (DNA): TGTGCCAGCAGCCCCCCCGGGAGCGAAAGCACAGATACGCAGTATTTT. It is translated as CASSPPGSESTDTQYF.

This chain links TRBV3-1 (or the pseudogene TRBV3-2) with TRBJ2-3; TRBD1 or TRBD2 may be the D gene (6 bases each). CDR3 size: 16 residues. Germline loops: CDR1 LGHDT, CDR2 YNNKEL (reference sequence). V dropped 1 base and J dropped 2 bases, with 13 bases sitting between them. Here the CDR3 reads CASSQVRGPLTDTQYF. The CDR3, as DNA: TGTGCCAGCAGCCAAGTCCGGGGGCCCCTCACAGATACGCAGTATTTT.

V and J are TRBV9 and TRBJ1-1; D uncertain. The V gene lost 0 bases and the J gene lost 4 bases, with 13 bases spanning the gap. Germline lookup yields CDR1 SGDLS and CDR2 YYNGEE. The CDR3 has 15 residues. CDR3 coding DNA: TGTGCCAGCAGCGTAGACGGCAATCGGGGCACTGAAGCTTTCTTT. Encoded protein: CASSVDGNRGTEAFF.

This clone was seen a handful of times. V and J are TRBV4-2 and TRBJ2-1; 10 nucleotides line up with TRBD2. Trimming took 0 bases from V and 9 from J; bases not matched to a gene: 8. Germline assignment: CDR1 LGHNA and CDR2 YNFKEQ. The CDR3 loop spans 16 amino acids. The CDR3 region has the DNA TGTGCCAGCAGCCAAGATCGCCTAGTAGCGGGGGGTGAGCAGTTCTTC. It codes for CASSQDRLVAGGEQFF.

The chain joins TRBV7-9 to TRBJ1-1, with a possible D match to TRBD1 (6 bases). CDR3 size: 14 residues. V was pared by 5 bases and J by 4 bases, with 14 bases between. Germline V lookup: CDR1 SEHNR, CDR2 FQNEAQ (reference sequence). The CDR3 DNA reads as TGTGCCAGCAGCCCTGGGGGGGCCGTCACTGAAGCTTTCTTT. Translation: CASSPGGAVTEAFF. Full variable domain (rest looked up from reference TRBV7-9 and TRBJ1-1): DTGVSQNPRHKITKRGQNVTFRCDPISEHNRLYWYRQTLGQGPEFLTYFQNEAQLEKSRLLSDRFSAERPKGSFSTLEIQRTEQGDSAMYLCASSPGGAVTEAFFGQGTRLTVV.